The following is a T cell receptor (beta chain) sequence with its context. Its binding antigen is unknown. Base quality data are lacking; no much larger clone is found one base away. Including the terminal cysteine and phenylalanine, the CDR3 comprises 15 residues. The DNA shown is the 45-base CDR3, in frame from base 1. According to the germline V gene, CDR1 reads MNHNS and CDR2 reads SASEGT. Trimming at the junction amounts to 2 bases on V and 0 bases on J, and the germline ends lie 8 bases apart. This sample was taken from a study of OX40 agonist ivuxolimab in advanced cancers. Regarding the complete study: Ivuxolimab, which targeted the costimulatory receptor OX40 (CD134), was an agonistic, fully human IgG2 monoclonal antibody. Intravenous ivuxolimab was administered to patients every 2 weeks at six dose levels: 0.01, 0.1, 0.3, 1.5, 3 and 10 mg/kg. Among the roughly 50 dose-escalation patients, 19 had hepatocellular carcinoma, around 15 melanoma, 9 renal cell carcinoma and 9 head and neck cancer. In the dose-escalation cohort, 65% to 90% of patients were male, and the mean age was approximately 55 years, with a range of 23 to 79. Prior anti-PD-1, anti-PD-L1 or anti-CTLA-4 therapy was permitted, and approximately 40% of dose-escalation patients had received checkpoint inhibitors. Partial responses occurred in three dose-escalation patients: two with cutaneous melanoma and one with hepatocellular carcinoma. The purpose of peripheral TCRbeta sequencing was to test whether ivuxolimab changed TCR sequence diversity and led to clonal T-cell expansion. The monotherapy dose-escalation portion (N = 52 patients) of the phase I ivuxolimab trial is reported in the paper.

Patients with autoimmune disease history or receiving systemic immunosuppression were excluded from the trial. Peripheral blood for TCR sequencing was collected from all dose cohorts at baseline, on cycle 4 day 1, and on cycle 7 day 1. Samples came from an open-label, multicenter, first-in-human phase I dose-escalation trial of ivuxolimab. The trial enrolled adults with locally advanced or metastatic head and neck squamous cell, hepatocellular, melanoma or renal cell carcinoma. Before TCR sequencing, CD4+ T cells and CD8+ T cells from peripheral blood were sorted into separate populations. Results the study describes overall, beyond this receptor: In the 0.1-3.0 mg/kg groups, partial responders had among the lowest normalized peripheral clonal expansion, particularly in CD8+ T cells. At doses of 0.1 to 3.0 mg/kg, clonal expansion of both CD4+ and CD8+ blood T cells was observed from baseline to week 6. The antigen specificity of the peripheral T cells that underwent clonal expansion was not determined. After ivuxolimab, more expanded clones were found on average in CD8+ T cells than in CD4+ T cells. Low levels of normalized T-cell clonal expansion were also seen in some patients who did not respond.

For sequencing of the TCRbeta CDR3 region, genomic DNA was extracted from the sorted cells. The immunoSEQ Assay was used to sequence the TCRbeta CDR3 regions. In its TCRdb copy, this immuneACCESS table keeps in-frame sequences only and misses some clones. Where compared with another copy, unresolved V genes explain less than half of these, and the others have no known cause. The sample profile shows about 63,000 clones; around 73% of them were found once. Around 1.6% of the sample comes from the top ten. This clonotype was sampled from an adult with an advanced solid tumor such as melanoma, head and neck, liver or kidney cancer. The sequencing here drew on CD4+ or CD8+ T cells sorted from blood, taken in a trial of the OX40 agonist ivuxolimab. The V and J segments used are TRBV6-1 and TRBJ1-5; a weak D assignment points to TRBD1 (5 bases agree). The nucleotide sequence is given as TGTGCCAGCAGTGAATACGGGGGTAGCAATCAGCCCCAGCATTTT. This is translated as CASSEYGGSNQPQHF.